A selection of T cell receptor beta chains follows, all from one sample in a study of OX40 agonist ivuxolimab in advanced cancers. Generated by immunoSEQ multiplex PCR, the TCRdb table keeps only in-frame clones and is missing some. The sample holds some 44,000 clones, more than 80% seen once. Here the sequenced sample was CD4+ or CD8+ T cells sorted from blood, taken in a trial of the OX40 agonist ivuxolimab. The receptors were sampled from an adult with an advanced solid tumor such as melanoma, head and neck, liver or kidney cancer. CDR3s include the opening cysteine and the closing phenylalanine or tryptophan. Each record gives: V gene, J gene, clone size, D gene, CDR3 DNA, CDR3 protein. D genes are given only for firm matches. Not every row has a clone size; where given, it reads once, few, many or a size class.

V gene: TRBV28
J gene: TRBJ1-2
clone size: -
D gene: -
CDR3 DNA: TGTGCCAGCAGTTTGGGGAACTATGGCTACACCTTC
CDR3 protein: CASSLGNYGYTF

V gene: TRBV30
J gene: TRBJ2-3
clone size: -
D gene: TRBD2
CDR3 DNA: TGTGCCTGTTCCCTAGCGGGACTGAGTTTTGATACGCAGTATTTT
CDR3 protein: CACSLAGLSFDTQYF

V gene: TRBV18
J gene: TRBJ1-4
clone size: -
D gene: TRBD1
CDR3 DNA: TGTGCCAGCTCACCCCAGGACAGGGGCGGTGAAAAACTGTTTTTT
CDR3 protein: CASSPQDRGGEKLFF

V gene: TRBV28
J gene: TRBJ1-5
clone size: once
D gene: -
CDR3 DNA: TGTGCCAGCACCGAGGGCGACCTCAAGCAGCATTTT
CDR3 protein: CASTEGDLKQHF

V gene: TRBV10-3
J gene: TRBJ2-5
clone size: -
D gene: TRBD1
CDR3 DNA: TGTGCCATCAGTGGCGGGACAGGTTATCAAGAGACCCAGTACTTC
CDR3 protein: CAISGGTGYQETQYF

V gene: TRBV21-1
J gene: TRBJ2-5
clone size: -
D gene: -
CDR3 DNA: TGTGCCAGCAGCAAAGGACTAGCTGCTAGGACCCAGTACTTC
CDR3 protein: CASSKGLAARTQYF

V gene: TRBV6-5
J gene: TRBJ2-1
clone size: few
D gene: -
CDR3 DNA: TGTGCCAGCACCGGGGGGCGAGGAACAATCAATGAGCAGTTCTTC
CDR3 protein: CASTGGRGTINEQFF

V gene: TRBV5-1
J gene: TRBJ2-3
clone size: -
D gene: TRBD1
CDR3 DNA: TGCGCCAGCTGGGACAGGGCAAGCACAGATACGCAGTATTTT
CDR3 protein: CASWDRASTDTQYF

V gene: TRBV7-2
J gene: TRBJ1-2
clone size: -
D gene: -
CDR3 DNA: TGTGCCAGCAGCTTAGGTTCTTTGGGCAGGGAAGGTGGCTACACCTTC
CDR3 protein: CASSLGSLGREGGYTF

V gene: TRBV7-9
J gene: TRBJ1-4
clone size: few
D gene: -
CDR3 DNA: TGTGCCAGCAGCCAACACAATGAAAAACTGTTTTTT
CDR3 protein: CASSQHNEKLFF

V gene: TRBV27
J gene: TRBJ1-3
clone size: few
D gene: -
CDR3 DNA: TGTGCCAGCAGTTTTCGAACAGGCCACTCTGGAAACACCATATATTTT
CDR3 protein: CASSFRTGHSGNTIYF

V gene: TRBV2
J gene: TRBJ2-1
clone size: -
D gene: -
CDR3 DNA: TGTGCCAGCAGATCCCGGGCCTACAATGAGCAGTTCTTC
CDR3 protein: CASRSRAYNEQFF

V gene: TRBV5-1
J gene: TRBJ2-7
clone size: -
D gene: TRBD2
CDR3 DNA: TGCGCCAGCAGCTTGGTTGGAGCGGGAAGCGCCTACGAGCAGTACTTC
CDR3 protein: CASSLVGAGSAYEQYF

V gene: TRBV10-2
J gene: TRBJ2-2
clone size: -
D gene: TRBD2
CDR3 DNA: TGCGCCAGCACAGAGCGGGAGCTCACCGGGGAGCTGTTTTTT
CDR3 protein: CASTERELTGELFF

V gene: TRBV28
J gene: TRBJ1-2
clone size: -
D gene: -
CDR3 DNA: TGTGCCAGCTCCTCCGGCTATGGCTACACCTTC
CDR3 protein: CASSSGYGYTF

V gene: TRBV6-6
J gene: TRBJ2-1
clone size: -
D gene: -
CDR3 DNA: TGTGCCAGCAGTAAGGAGGATGAGCAGTTCTTC
CDR3 protein: CASSKEDEQFF